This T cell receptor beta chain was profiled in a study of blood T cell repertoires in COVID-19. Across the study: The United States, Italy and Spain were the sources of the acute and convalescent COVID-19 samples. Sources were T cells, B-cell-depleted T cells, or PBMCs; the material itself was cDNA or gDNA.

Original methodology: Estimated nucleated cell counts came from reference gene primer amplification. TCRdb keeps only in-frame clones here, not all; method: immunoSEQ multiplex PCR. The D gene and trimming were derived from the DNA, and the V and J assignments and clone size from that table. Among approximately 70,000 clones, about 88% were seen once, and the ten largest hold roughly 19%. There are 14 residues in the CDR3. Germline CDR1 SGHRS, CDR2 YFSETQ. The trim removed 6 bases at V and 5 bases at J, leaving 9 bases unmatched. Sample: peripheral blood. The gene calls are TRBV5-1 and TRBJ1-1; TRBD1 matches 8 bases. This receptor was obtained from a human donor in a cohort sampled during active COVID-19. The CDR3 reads CASKSGQGETEAFF. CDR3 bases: TGCGCCAGCAAGTCCGGACAGGGAGAGACTGAAGCTTTCTTT.